Below are 21 T cell receptor beta chains sequenced from a single sample in a study of blood T cell repertoires in COVID-19. Profiled with immunoSEQ multiplex PCR; TCRdb holds only in-frame clones, not every one. The data show approximately 110,000 clones, approximately 88% seen once. The source material was peripheral blood. The receptors originated from a woman between 70 and 85 years old with acute or convalescent COVID-19.

The rearrangement uses TRBV28 and TRBJ2-1; TRBD1 is a possible D gene (8 bases). Germline CDR1 reads MDHEN; CDR2 reads SYDVKM. The germline V and J ends were trimmed by 4 bases and 7 bases, with 26 bases remaining between them. The CDR3 runs to 18 residues. The CDR3 loop reads CASSSPSTGGGTRNEQFF. The DNA for the CDR3 is TGTGCCAGCAGTTCCCCCAGTACAGGGGGGGGTACTAGGAATGAGCAGTTCTTC.

The count of this clone is one. The V gene is TRBV5-1, the J gene TRBJ2-3, with D possibly being TRBD2 (7 bases). Trimming took off 3 bases at V and 5 bases at J, with 13 bases between the two ends. The CDR3 loop spans 14 amino acids. Germline V gene data show CDR1 as SGHRS and CDR2 as YFSETQ. The CDR3 DNA sequence: TGCGCCAGCAGCTGGCAGGGGAGGGGAGATACGCAGTATTTT. Amino acids: CASSWQGRGDTQYF.

In regard to this clone: The sample has other DNA sequences that encode this CDR3 too. The chain has TRBV19 and TRBJ2-1, with 7 bases aligning to TRBD2. The CDR3 runs to 16 residues. The V and J ends lost 10 bases and 9 bases, in that order; junction bases with no gene match: 21. CDR1 and CDR2 from the germline V gene are LNHDA and SQIVND (reference sequence). The CDR3 region has the DNA TGTGCCACCGCCTTTAAGGCGGGAGTAACGGTTGGTGAGCAGTTCTTC. It encodes CATAFKAGVTVGEQFF.

The chain uses TRBV10-3 and TRBJ1-1; TRBD1 agrees at 7 bases. The CDR3 consists of 14 residues. The germline V gene encodes CDR1 ENHRY and CDR2 SYGVKD. The trim removed 11 bases at V and 0 bases at J, leaving 9 bases unmatched. For the CDR3, the DNA is TGTGCCGCCGGAGAGGGACAGCTGAACACTGAAGCTTTCTTT. It specifies CAAGEGQLNTEAFF.

V usage is TRBV9 and J usage is TRBJ2-7; 12 nucleotides agree with TRBD2. V dropped 4 bases and J dropped 4; count of bases not matched to a gene: 15. This CDR3 has 18 amino acids. CDR1 is SGDLS and CDR2 is YYNGEE in the germline V gene. In nucleotides, the CDR3 is TGTGCCAGCAGCCCCGCGACTAGCGGGAGAGGGCCGGAGTACGAGCAGTACTTC. Amino acids: CASSPATSGRGPEYEQYF.

The V call is TRBV7-3, the J call TRBJ2-1; no clear D. The CDR3 is made up of 13 amino acids. Germline-derived CDR1 and CDR2 are SGHTA and FQGTGA. The V and J ends lost 0 bases and 5 bases respectively, with 5 bases between them. CDR3 residues: CASSLTQDNEQFF. The CDR3 DNA follows: TGTGCCAGCAGCTTAACGCAGGACAATGAGCAGTTCTTC.

The rearrangement uses TRBV5-8 and TRBJ2-5; 7 nucleotides agree with TRBD2. The ends lost 4 bases at V and 7 bases at J; junction bases unmatched: 7. This CDR3 region has 13 residues. Germline assignment: CDR1 SGHTS and CDR2 YDEGEE. CDR3 region: CASSPGTIGTQYF. The CDR3 DNA follows: TGTGCCAGCAGCCCGGGGACTATCGGGACCCAGTACTTC.

The chain uses TRBV5-1 and TRBJ2-6; perhaps TRBD1 as D (6 bases). The germline V gene encodes CDR1 SGHRS and CDR2 YFSETQ. CDR3 size: 15 residues. V lost 4 bases to trimming and J lost 3 bases, with 11 bases between them. CDR3 region: CASSLEGVGANVLTF. The CDR3 DNA is TGCGCCAGCAGCCTAGAGGGGGTTGGGGCCAACGTCCTGACTTTC.

This clone was observed a handful of times. The J gene is TRBJ1-2, the V gene TRBV10-2; D is unclear. From germline, CDR1 is WSHSY and CDR2 SAAADI. The CDR3 is made up of 14 amino acids. Trimming pared 4 bases from V and 6 bases from J, leaving 15 bases between. The CDR3 coding sequence is TGCGCCAGCAGTGGGGGAGGGTCTAGGGATGGCTACACCTTC. It encodes CASSGGGSRDGYTF.

The J gene is TRBJ2-7, the V gene TRBV2; D not certain. Trimming took 6 bases from V and 0 from J, leaving 3 bases between them. The CDR3 covers 11 residues. Germline V CDR1 and CDR2: SNHLY, FYNNEI. CDR3 in DNA: TGTGCCAGCAGCGTCTCCTACGAGCAGTACTTC. It codes for CASSVSYEQYF.

This clone was detected a few times. The chain has TRBV9 and TRBJ2-1, with TRBD2 matching 8 bases. Germline V gene sequence: CDR1 SGDLS, CDR2 YYNGEE. V was pared by 2 bases and J by 8 bases, with 12 bases of the junction left unmatched. The CDR3 runs 16 residues. CDR3 residues: CASSVSLAGGRYEQFF. The DNA for the CDR3 is TGTGCCAGCAGCGTGTCTTTGGCGGGAGGAAGGTATGAGCAGTTCTTC.

The V call is TRBV24-1, the J call TRBJ2-1; no firm D call. The germline V gene has CDR1 KGHDR and CDR2 SFDVKD. The CDR3 runs to 13 residues. Trimming shortened V by 3 bases and J by 9 bases, and 11 bases separated the two germline ends. The CDR3 region is CATSDRHVAEQFF. The DNA for the CDR3 is TGTGCCACCAGTGATCGACACGTGGCTGAGCAGTTCTTC.

This clone has only one observation. V is TRBV2 and J is TRBJ1-1; D call uncertain. Germline CDR1 is SNHLY and CDR2 is FYNNEI. V was trimmed by 2 bases and J by 3 bases, leaving 10 bases between them. This CDR3 region has 14 residues. CDR3 residues: CASSESGSDTEAFF. In DNA form, the CDR3 reads TGTGCCAGCAGTGAATCGGGAAGTGACACTGAAGCTTTCTTT.

The chain recombines TRBV9 with TRBJ2-1; 7 bases agree with TRBD2. The CDR3 has 17 residues. Germline CDR1 reads SGDLS; CDR2 reads YYNGEE. V trimming: 4 bases; J trimming: 8 bases; junction bases outside the gene matches: 18. CDR3 protein: CASSLNSLAGSGDEQFF. The CDR3 DNA is TGTGCCAGCAGCCTCAACAGCCTGGCAGGAAGCGGGGATGAGCAGTTCTTC.

V gene TRBV5-6 combines with J gene TRBJ1-5; 8 positions agree with TRBD1. The CDR3 runs 16 residues. The J segment lost 6 bases and the V segment lost 0 bases, leaving 8 bases of the junction unmatched. Germline loops: CDR1 SGHDT, CDR2 YYEEEE. The CDR3 DNA sequence: TGTGCCAGCAGCTTGGGCTCGGACAGGGTGGTTCAGCCCCAGCATTTT. It is translated as CASSLGSDRVVQPQHF.

Only one count was recorded for this clone. This chain connects TRBV2 to TRBJ1-2; D unclear. Germline CDR1 SNHLY, CDR2 FYNNEI. The CDR3 runs 12 residues. V was cut by 6 bases and J by 5 bases, with 10 bases left in between. The CDR3 sequence: CASSVYLYGYTF. In DNA, the CDR3 is TGTGCCAGCAGCGTATATCTTTATGGCTACACCTTC.

The J gene is TRBJ2-2, the V gene TRBV28, with 7 bases lining up with TRBD2. The CDR3 length is 13 residues. Germline CDR1 reads MDHEN; CDR2 reads SYDVKM. Trimming removed 3 bases from V and 7 bases from J; junction bases left unmatched: 2. The CDR3 bases are TGTGCCAGCAGTTTGGGGGGGAGCGGGGAGCTGTTTTTT. Amino acids: CASSLGGSGELFF.

This clone has only one observation. The chain has TRBV6-5 and TRBJ2-2; D is possibly TRBD1 (6 bases). Germline V lookup: CDR1 MNHEY, CDR2 SVGAGI. The CDR3 has 11 residues. With 8 bases removed from V and 8 bases from J, the gap between germline ends came to 9 bases. The CDR3 sequence: CASDQGGELFF. The CDR3 nucleotides read TGTGCCAGCGATCAGGGGGGGGAGCTGTTTTTT.

The chain combines TRBV19 with TRBJ1-2; a possible D gene is TRBD1 (5 bases). Germline V gene lookup returns CDR1 LNHDA and CDR2 SQIVND (reference sequence). V lost 1 base to trimming and J lost 13 bases, with 10 bases between them. The CDR3 spans 11 residues. CDR3 amino acids: CASSIGQTLTF. The CDR3 DNA is TGTGCCAGTAGTATAGGACAGACTCTCACCTTC.

The gene calls are TRBV6-6 and TRBJ1-1; D is uncertain. V dropped 5 bases and J dropped 1 base, with 14 bases sitting between them. Germline-derived CDR1 and CDR2 are MNHNY and SVGAGI (reference sequence). The CDR3 has 15 residues. CDR3: CASSPLEGWNTEAFF. The CDR3 DNA reads as TGTGCCAGCAGTCCCTTGGAGGGTTGGAACACTGAAGCTTTCTTT.

The chain is built from TRBV11-2 and TRBJ1-6; 10 bases agree with TRBD1. CDR3 size: 16 residues. V lost 1 base to trimming and J lost 10 bases; unmatched junction nucleotides: 7. Germline loops: CDR1 SGHAT, CDR2 FQNNGV. This CDR3 reads CASSLGLGQGLSPLHF. As DNA, the CDR3 is TGTGCCAGCAGCTTAGGTCTGGGACAGGGGTTATCACCCCTCCACTTT.